This is a list of T cell receptor beta chains from one sample in a study of T cell repertoires in cytomegalovirus infection. Their antigens remain unidentified. In TCRdb, the reads were re-called with MiXCR into one record per CDR3 protein. The sample has 750,000 to 900,000 distinct CDR3 sequences; about 27% are singletons. This sample comprised cultured CD8+ T cells from PBMCs, obtained from culture after CMV antigen stimulation. The receptors here all came from a human donor in good health (CMV status not recorded). Some clones in this sample may be carry-over from other donors' samples. Each CDR3 is given with its conserved first and last residue. The D gene is left open where the match is weak. The listing skips clone size in some rows; elsewhere it reads once, few, many or a size class.

D gene	clone size	J gene	V gene	CDR3 DNA	CDR3 protein
NA	once	TRBJ2-1	TRBV15	TGTGCCACCAGCTCGACAAGGGACGAGCAGTTCTTC	CATSSTRDEQFF
TRBD1	NA	TRBJ1-5	TRBV28	TGTGCCAGCAGTTCCCCCGGACAGGGAGGCAATCAGCCCCAGCATTTT	CASSSPGQGGNQPQHF
NA	few	TRBJ2-7	TRBV7-9	TGTGCCAGCCGCTCAGAAAGCTACGAGCAGTACTTC	CASRSESYEQYF
NA	NA	TRBJ1-1	TRBV20-1	TGCAGTGCTAGACTTATGGCCGGCAGCATGAACACTGAAGCTTTCTTT	CSARLMAGSMNTEAFF
NA	NA	TRBJ1-3	TRBV19	TGTGCCAGTAGACCATACTCTGGAAACACCATATATTTT	CASRPYSGNTIYF
NA	NA	TRBJ2-3	TRBV7-9	TGTGCCAGCAGCTCGGGACATCTCACAGATACGCAGTATTTT	CASSSGHLTDTQYF
NA	NA	TRBJ2-2	TRBV7-9	TGTGCCAGCAGTTTACATGGGGGCAGTTCGAACACCGGGGAGCTGTTTTTT	CASSLHGGSSNTGELFF
TRBD1	few	TRBJ1-5	TRBV25-1	TGTGCCAGCAGTGGTTACGGGACAGATAGCAATCAGCCCCAGCATTTT	CASSGYGTDSNQPQHF
NA	NA	TRBJ1-4	TRBV9	TGTGCCAGCAGCAGTTATACGGGACCGCCAAATGAAAAACTGTTTTTT	CASSSYTGPPNEKLFF
TRBD1	few	TRBJ1-4	TRBV15	TGTGCCACCAGCACTTTACCCGGGACAGGGGAAAAACTGTTTTTT	CATSTLPGTGEKLFF
TRBD2	NA	TRBJ2-7	TRBV12-3/TRBV12-4	TGTGCCAGCAGCCTTTGGTTAGCGGGGAGCTCCTACGAGCAGTACTTC	CASSLWLAGSSYEQYF
NA	NA	TRBJ2-7	TRBV20-1	TGCAGTGCTAGAGATCGATGGAGGGGGACCTACGAGCAGTACTTC	CSARDRWRGTYEQYF